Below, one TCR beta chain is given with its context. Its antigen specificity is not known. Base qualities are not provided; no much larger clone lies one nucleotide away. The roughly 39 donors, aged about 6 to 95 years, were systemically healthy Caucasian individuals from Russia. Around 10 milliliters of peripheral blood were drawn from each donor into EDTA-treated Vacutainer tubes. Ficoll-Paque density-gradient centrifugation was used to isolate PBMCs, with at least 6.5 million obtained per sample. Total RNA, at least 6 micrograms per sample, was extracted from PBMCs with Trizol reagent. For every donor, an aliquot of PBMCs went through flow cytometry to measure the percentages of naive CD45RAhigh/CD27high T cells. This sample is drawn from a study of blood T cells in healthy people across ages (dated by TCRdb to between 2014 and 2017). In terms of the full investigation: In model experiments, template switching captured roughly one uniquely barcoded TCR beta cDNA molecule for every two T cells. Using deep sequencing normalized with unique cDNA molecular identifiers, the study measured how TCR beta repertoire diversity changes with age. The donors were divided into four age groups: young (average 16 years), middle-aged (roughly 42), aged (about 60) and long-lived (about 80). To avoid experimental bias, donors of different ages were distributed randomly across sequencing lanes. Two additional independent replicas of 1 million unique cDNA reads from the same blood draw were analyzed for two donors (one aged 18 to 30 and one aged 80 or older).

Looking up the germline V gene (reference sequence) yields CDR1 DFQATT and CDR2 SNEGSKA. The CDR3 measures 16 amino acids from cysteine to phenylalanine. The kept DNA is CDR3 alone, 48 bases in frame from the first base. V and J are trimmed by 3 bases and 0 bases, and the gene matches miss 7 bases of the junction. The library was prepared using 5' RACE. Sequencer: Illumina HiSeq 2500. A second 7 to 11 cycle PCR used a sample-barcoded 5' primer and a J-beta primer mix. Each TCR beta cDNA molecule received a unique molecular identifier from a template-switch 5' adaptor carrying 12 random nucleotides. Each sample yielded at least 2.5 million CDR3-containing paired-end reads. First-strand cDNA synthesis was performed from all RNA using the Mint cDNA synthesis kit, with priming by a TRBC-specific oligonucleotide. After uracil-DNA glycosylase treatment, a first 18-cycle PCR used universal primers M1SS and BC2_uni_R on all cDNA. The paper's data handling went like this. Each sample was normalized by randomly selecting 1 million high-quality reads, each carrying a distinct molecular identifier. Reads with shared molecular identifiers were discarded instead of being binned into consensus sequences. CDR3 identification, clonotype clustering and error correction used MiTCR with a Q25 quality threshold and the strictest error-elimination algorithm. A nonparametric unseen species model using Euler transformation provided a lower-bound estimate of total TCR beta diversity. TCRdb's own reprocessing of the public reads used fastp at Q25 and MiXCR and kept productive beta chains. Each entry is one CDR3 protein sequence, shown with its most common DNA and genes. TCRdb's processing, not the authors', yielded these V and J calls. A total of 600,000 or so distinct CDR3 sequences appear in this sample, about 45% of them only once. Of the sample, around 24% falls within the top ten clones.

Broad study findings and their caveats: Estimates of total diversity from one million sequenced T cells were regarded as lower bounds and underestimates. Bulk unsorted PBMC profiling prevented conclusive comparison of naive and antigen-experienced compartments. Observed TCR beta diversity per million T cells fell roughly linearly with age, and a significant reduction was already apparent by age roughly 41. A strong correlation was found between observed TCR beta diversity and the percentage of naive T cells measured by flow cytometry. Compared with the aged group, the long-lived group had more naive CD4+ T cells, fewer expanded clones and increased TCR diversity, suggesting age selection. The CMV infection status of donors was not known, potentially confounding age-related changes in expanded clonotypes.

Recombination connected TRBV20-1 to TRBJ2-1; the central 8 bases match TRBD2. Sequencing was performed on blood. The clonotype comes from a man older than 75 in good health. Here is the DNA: TGCAGTGCTAGGTATAGCGGGGCGAGCTCCTACAATGAGCAGTTCTTC. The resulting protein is CSARYSGASSYNEQFF.